Listed here are 3 T cell receptor beta chains from one sample, sequenced in a study of blood T cell repertoires in COVID-19. Libraries were prepared by immunoSEQ multiplex PCR; TCRdb keeps only in-frame clonotypes and omits some of them. The profile shows roughly 400,000 clones, around 87% of them singletons. Material for sequencing was PBMCs or T cells enriched from blood (not recorded which). These receptors all stem from a woman aged 50 to 60 who had recovered from COVID-19.

This clone was picked up one time. The CDR3 here is CAWSVRRLNRGSETQYF. The CDR3 DNA is TGTGCCTGGAGTGTCCGGAGATTAAACCGAGGGAGCGAGACCCAGTACTTC. The V and J genes are TRBV30 and TRBJ2-5; the D gene is possibly TRBD2 (5 bases). Germline loops: CDR1 GTSNPN, CDR2 SVGIG (reference sequence). V was shortened by 0 bases and J by 5 bases, with 22 bases between the two germline ends. The CDR3 totals 17 residues.

The genes are TRBV30 and TRBJ1-4; 8 nucleotides line up with TRBD1. The CDR3 has 14 residues. Germline CDR1 GTSNPN, CDR2 SVGIG (reference sequence). V was clipped by 2 bases and J by 7 bases; unmatched bases: 6. In DNA form, the CDR3 reads TGTGCCTGGAGTTTAGCTCAGGGGGCTGAAAAACTGTTTTTT. It is translated as CAWSLAQGAEKLFF.

The chain employs TRBV27 and TRBJ2-3; 8 bases match TRBD1. The germline V gene encodes CDR1 MNHEY and CDR2 SMNVEV (reference sequence). The CDR3 loop spans 14 amino acids. V trimming: 8 bases; J trimming: 3 bases; junction bases outside the gene matches: 7. The CDR3, as DNA: TGTGCCAGCGCAAGGACAGGGCGTACAGATACGCAGTATTTT. This sequence encodes CASARTGRTDTQYF.